This entry lists 6 T cell receptor beta chains sequenced from one sample in a study of radiotherapy plus CTLA-4 blockade in lung cancer. Repertoires were generated with immunoSEQ multiplex PCR, while TCRdb's copy carries only in-frame clones and drops some. The sample lists about 47,000 clones, around 76% occurring once. This specimen consisted of peripheral blood, obtained from a patient treated with radiotherapy plus ipilimumab. These receptors were obtained from a human donor with non-small cell lung cancer who had stable disease on radiotherapy plus ipilimumab.

V and J are TRBV6-5 and TRBJ2-7; D call uncertain. The CDR3 is 12 residues long. Germline V gives CDR1 MNHEY, CDR2 SVGAGI. V lost 4 bases and J lost 6, with 10 bases in between. CDR3 sequence reads: CASSSHGSEQYF. CDR3 DNA sequence: TGTGCCAGCAGTTCCCATGGATCCGAGCAGTACTTC.

This chain connects TRBV2 to TRBJ2-2; possible D gene TRBD1, 8 bases. The CDR3 is made up of 15 amino acids. V lost 5 bases and J lost 5, with 15 bases in between. The germline V gene encodes CDR1 SNHLY and CDR2 FYNNEI. CDR3 DNA sequence: TGTGCCAGCAGTCGACAGGGGAGGGCAACCGGGGAGCTGTTTTTT. This sequence encodes CASSRQGRATGELFF.

The CDR3 is CASSFTGYEQYF. The CDR3 coding sequence is TGTGCCAGCAGCTTTACAGGGTACGAGCAGTACTTC. The V call is TRBV7-9, the J call TRBJ2-7, with D possibly TRBD1 on 6 matching bases. Trimming removed 3 bases at V and 4 bases at J, with 7 bases between. This CDR3 spans 12 amino acids. CDR1 is SEHNR and CDR2 is FQNEAQ in the germline V gene (reference sequence).

The DNA of the CDR3 is TGCGCCAGCAGACAGGGAATCAATCAGCCCCAGCATTTT. Its protein product is CASRQGINQPQHF. The V and J genes are TRBV10-2 and TRBJ1-5, with D perhaps TRBD1 (6 bases). Germline CDR1 is WSHSY and CDR2 is SAAADI. V lost 6 bases and J 3 bases, leaving 9 bases between the germline ends. The CDR3 covers 13 residues.

This clone was detected only once. This chain uses TRBV6-1 with TRBJ2-2, with D tentatively TRBD2 (5 bases). This CDR3 is built from 13 residues. V was trimmed by 6 bases and J by 5 bases, leaving 10 bases between them. Germline loops: CDR1 MNHNS, CDR2 SASEGT. CDR3 sequence: CASREGTTGELFF. CDR3 DNA sequence: TGTGCCAGCAGAGAGGGTACGACCGGGGAGCTGTTTTTT.

This clone turned up a few times. The V gene is TRBV6-1, the J gene TRBJ1-1; D not certain. Between the trimmed V and J ends, which lost 6 bases and 4 bases, there was a span of 12 bases. Germline-derived CDR1 and CDR2 are MNHNS and SASEGT. The length of the CDR3 is 13 residues. The CDR3 bases are TGTGCCAGCAGCCAGGCTCGGGGCACTGAAGCTTTCTTT. Translated: CASSQARGTEAFF.